This T cell receptor beta chain came from a study of T cells in Graves' hyperthyroidism and ophthalmopathy. Regarding the study as a whole: Stable hyperthyroidism and ophthalmopathy were separated using 13 V-J signatures. The model forecast ophthalmopathy, anticipating it by a median around 6.4 months before onset.

Deletions cut 4 bases from V and 3 bases from J, with 9 bases between. The CDR3 has 13 residues. Germline CDR1 SGHTA, CDR2 FQGNSA. Ophthalmopathy in the patients scored at least 3 on Clinical Activity Score and at least 4 on NOSPECS grade, lasting under 3 months. Clinical symptoms, serum thyroxine and TRAb, thyroid ultrasound and orbital computed tomography were used for the diagnoses. This clonotype has a handful of counts. Antigen unknown. TCR beta CDR3 regions were amplified from RNA. Carried out on the TCR CDR3, a first-round RT-PCR used the HTBI primer set. One entry per CDR3 protein, called by TCRdb with MiXCR from the multiplex PCR reads. This repertoire shows some 530,000 distinct CDR3 sequences, about 22% found once; its top ten account for 45% to 55%.

The sequence came from a woman between 70 and 85 years old with Graves' ophthalmopathy. The chain is built from TRBV7-2 and TRBJ2-5; D possibly corresponds to TRBD1 (5 bases). Sequenced sample: blood. This CDR3 reads CASSWGPKETQYF. The DNA for the CDR3 is TGTGCCAGCAGCTGGGGCCCCAAAGAGACCCAGTACTTC.